Below, one TCR beta chain is given with its context. CDR1 is SGDLS and CDR2 is YYNGEE in the germline V gene. The length of the CDR3 is 18 residues. Trimming at V came to 6 bases and at J to 6 bases, leaving 16 bases not matched to a gene. This record belongs to a study of blood T cell repertoires in COVID-19. Whole-study context: The analysed material was cDNA or gDNA that came from T cells, B-cell-depleted T cells, or PBMCs.

Original processing methods: It was from reference gene primer amplification that nucleated cell counts were estimated. Libraries were prepared by immunoSEQ multiplex PCR; TCRdb keeps only in-frame clonotypes and omits some of them. The V and J calls and the clone size are those of that table, but D and trimming were determined from the DNA. The sample gives 120,000 or so clones, around 79% of which show up once; about 2.3% is in the top ten. The sequence was obtained from a man aged 65 to 85 with acute or convalescent COVID-19. The chain links TRBV9 to TRBJ2-1, with 12 bases matching TRBD2. The sequenced sample consisted of peripheral blood. For the CDR3, the DNA is TGTGCCAGCAAGTCCCATTCAGGACTAGCGGGGCGCCCCAATGAGCAGTTCTTC. Translated, it gives CASKSHSGLAGRPNEQFF. The complete variable domain, with remaining parts taken from reference TRBV9 and TRBJ2-1, reads DSGVTQTPKHLITATGQRVTLRCSPRSGDLSVYWYQQSLDQGLQFLIQYYNGEERAKGNILERFSAQQFPDLHSELNLSSLELGDSALYFCASKSHSGLAGRPNEQFFGPGTRLTVL.